The present T cell receptor beta chain was sequenced within a study of T cells in Graves' hyperthyroidism and ophthalmopathy. Broader study findings: The model predicted ophthalmopathy a median about 6.6 months before onset. Separation of ophthalmopathy from stable hyperthyroidism was achieved by a 13 V-J model.

The V gene's germline CDR1 is LNHNV and CDR2 YYDKDF (reference sequence). This CDR3 is 14 amino acids long. V dropped 4 bases and J dropped 5 bases, with 14 bases sitting between them. This clonotype came up many times. Antigen unknown. Graves' hyperthyroidism was deemed stable absent ophthalmopathy progression within 18 months. Regions amplified from RNA transcripts were the TCR beta CDR3 regions. The study used the HTBI primer set for a first-round RT-PCR of the TCR CDR3. Via MiXCR, TCRdb re-called the multiplex PCR reads, giving one row per CDR3 protein. Altogether around 700,000 distinct CDR3 sequences are present, roughly 32% being singletons, with the ten largest covering around 30%.

Sequencing input: blood. The chain is built from TRBV15 and TRBJ1-1; no definite D call. The clonotype originates from a woman in her thirties or forties with Graves' hyperthyroidism. This chain's CDR3 is CATSTSGGGTEAFF. The CDR3 DNA sequence: TGTGCCACCAGCACCAGTGGTGGAGGGACTGAAGCTTTCTTT.